The clone carrying this T cell receptor (beta chain) turned up a few times. Its specificity is not known. The sample belongs to a study of T-cell reconstitution after alpha-beta-depleted transplantation in children. It was with unique molecular identifiers that the TCRbeta library was prepared. TCRdb processed the PCR reads anew with MiXCR; each CDR3 protein has one entry. The sample has about a million distinct CDR3 sequences, about 30% seen once. Findings and caveats of the study: Newly generated T cells supplied most T-cell counts and diversity one year post-transplant. Diversity of TCRbeta at day 60 was high in some patients, arising from surviving recipient T cells and thymic progenitors.

This receptor was obtained from a boy in the first two years of life who had a stem cell transplant for SCID, so the T cells may come from the graft donor. The sequences come from PBMCs, mostly from graft donor cells, collected 360 days after TCRalphabeta/CD19-depleted stem cell transplant.

CDR3 region: CASSPQGENEQFF. The DNA of the CDR3 is TGTGCCAGCTCACCCCAGGGGGAAAATGAGCAGTTCTTC. The V and J genes are TRBV18 and TRBJ2-1, with 7 nucleotides matching TRBD1. Per the germline V gene, CDR1 is KGHSH and CDR2 is LQKENI. CDR3 length: 13 residues. V trimming: 3 bases; J trimming: 7 bases; junction bases outside the gene matches: 3.